Below are 16 T cell receptor beta chains sequenced from a single sample in a study of T cell changes during pregnancy in multiple sclerosis (dated 2019 in TCRdb). Library construction relied on the immunoSEQ multiplex PCR assay. The immuneACCESS repertoire file appears here via TCRdb, limited to in-frame rearrangements. These files lack a portion of the clones; in checked studies, under half of the deficit traces to unresolved V genes, and the cause of the others is not known. This sample holds 35,000 to 50,000 clones; 85% to 90% were observed only once. The top ten clones comprise roughly 4.8% of the sample. The material sequenced was peripheral blood, taken in the second trimester of pregnancy. The receptors shown here come from a female donor in good health, enrolled as a control in a pregnancy study.

The chain combines TRBV6-6 with TRBJ2-7; 9 bases match TRBD2. CDR3 length: 13 residues. V was pared by 4 bases and J by 6 bases, with 4 bases of the junction left unmatched. The germline CDR1 and CDR2 sequences are MNHNY and SVGAGI (reference sequence). The CDR3, as DNA: TGTGCCAGCAGTTTCTTGACTAGCGGCGAGCAGTACTTC. This encodes CASSFLTSGEQYF.

The chain is built from TRBV4-1 and TRBJ2-7; 9 positions agree with TRBD2. Trimming cost V 2 bases and J 0 bases; bases outside gene matches: 2. Germline CDR1 reads MGHRA; CDR2 reads YSYEKL. The CDR3 is 15 amino acids. CDR3 in DNA: TGCGCCAGCAGCCAACTAGCGGGGAACTCCTACGAGCAGTACTTC. Amino acid sequence: CASSQLAGNSYEQYF.

The genes are TRBV9 and TRBJ2-5; 10 bases agree with TRBD2. Germline values: CDR1 SGDLS, CDR2 YYNGEE. The CDR3 runs to 17 residues. The V segment lost 0 bases and the J segment 5 bases; nucleotides outside the gene matches: 10. As DNA, the CDR3 is TGTGCCAGCAGCGTAGCCCTAGCGGGAGTGGTAGAGGAGACCCAGTACTTC. Translating gives CASSVALAGVVEETQYF.

V and J are TRBV15 and TRBJ2-5, with 9 bases identical to TRBD1. CDR3 size: 15 residues. V lost 1 base, J lost 5 bases, and 5 bases stayed unmatched. The V gene's germline CDR1 is LNHNV and CDR2 YYDKDF (reference sequence). CDR3 region: CATSRGRDRVETQYF. In DNA form, the CDR3 reads TGTGCCACCAGCAGAGGGAGGGACAGGGTCGAGACCCAGTACTTC.

The rearrangement joins TRBV11-2 to TRBJ2-5; 8 bases match TRBD1. In germline, CDR1 is SGHAT, CDR2 FQNNGV. The CDR3 is made up of 14 amino acids. V shed 5 bases, J shed 5 bases, and the junction held 7 bases outside the gene matches. The CDR3, as DNA: TGTGCCAGCAGCCTTCAGGGGGCGAGGGAGACCCAGTACTTC. Amino acids: CASSLQGARETQYF.

V is TRBV5-5 and J is TRBJ1-2; D is undetermined. The germline V gene encodes CDR1 SGHKS and CDR2 YYEKEE (reference sequence). Trimming left V 0 bases short and J 8 bases short, with 17 bases between. The CDR3 covers 15 residues. The chain's CDR3 is CASSLASQTTGGYTF. DNA of the CDR3: TGTGCCAGCAGCTTGGCCTCACAGACTACGGGCGGCTACACCTTC.

The J gene is TRBJ2-3, the V gene TRBV11-3; 13 bases are shared with TRBD2. The junction had 6 bases not matched to a gene; V was cut back by 1 base and J by 5 bases. This CDR3 has 17 residues. Germline CDR1 SGHNT, CDR2 YENEEA. The CDR3, as DNA: TGTGCCAGCAGCTTAGGCCGGACTAGCGGGAGTGGAGATACGCAGTATTTT. This encodes CASSLGRTSGSGDTQYF.

The genes are TRBV18 and TRBJ1-3; TRBD1 matches at 7 bases. Per the germline V gene, CDR1 is KGHSH and CDR2 is LQKENI. Trimming cost V 3 bases and J 1 base; bases outside gene matches: 6. The CDR3 has 16 residues. This CDR3 is CASSPSDRVSGNTIYF. The CDR3 DNA reads as TGTGCCAGCTCACCTTCCGACAGGGTATCTGGAAACACCATATATTTT.

The chain recombines TRBV7-2 with TRBJ2-5; 8 bases fit TRBD1. The V gene's germline CDR1 is SGHTA and CDR2 FQGNSA. The J segment lost 11 bases and the V segment lost 3 bases, leaving 11 bases of the junction unmatched. The CDR3 totals 14 residues. The CDR3 loop is CASSFLAPGQAQYF. In DNA, the CDR3 is TGTGCCAGCAGCTTCCTCGCCCCGGGACAGGCTCAGTACTTC. Variable domain in full (rest from reference TRBV7-2 and TRBJ2-5): GAGVSQSPSNKVTEKGKDVELRCDPISGHTALYWYRQSLGQGLEFLIYFQGNSAPDKSGLPSDRFSAERTGGSVSTLTIQRTQQEDSAVYLCASSFLAPGQAQYFGPGTRLLVL.

The V gene is TRBV9, the J gene TRBJ1-1; TRBD1 aligns across 8 bases. The CDR3 contains 15 residues. Germline CDR1 reads SGDLS; CDR2 reads YYNGEE. Trimming removed 2 bases from V and 1 base from J; junction bases left unmatched: 4. Here the CDR3 reads CASSVGQGGNTEAFF. CDR3 DNA sequence: TGTGCCAGCAGCGTTGGACAGGGAGGGAACACTGAAGCTTTCTTT.

The CDR3 region is CASSQGLTASVETQYF. The CDR3 DNA reads as TGTGCCAGCAGCCAAGGGTTGACAGCCTCCGTTGAGACCCAGTACTTC. The J gene is TRBJ2-5, the V gene TRBV14; tentative D call: TRBD1 (5 bases). Germline V gene sequence: CDR1 SGHDN, CDR2 FVKESK. The V end was cut by 1 base, the J end by 5 bases, with 17 bases between. The CDR3 spans 16 residues.

V and J are TRBV6-5 and TRBJ2-7, with 8 bases fitting TRBD1. V shed 5 bases and J 8 bases; nucleotides not matched to a gene: 8. This CDR3 region has 13 residues. Germline V gene data show CDR1 as MNHEY and CDR2 as SVGAGI. CDR3 protein: CASSGTGAFKQYF. The CDR3 coding sequence is TGTGCCAGCAGTGGGACAGGTGCTTTCAAGCAGTACTTC.

The chain employs TRBV11-2 and TRBJ2-7; D perhaps matches TRBD1 (6 bases). The germline CDR1 and CDR2 sequences are SGHAT and FQNNGV. With 2 bases removed from V and 2 bases from J, the gap between germline ends came to 10 bases. There are 14 residues in the CDR3. In nucleotides, the CDR3 is TGTGCCAGCAGCTTATCACAGGGAACCTACGAGCAGTACTTC. This encodes CASSLSQGTYEQYF.

The rearrangement joins TRBV28 to TRBJ1-1; a weak D match, TRBD1 (6 bases). V lost 3 bases, J lost 1 base, and 9 bases lay in between. Germline V gene data show CDR1 as MDHEN and CDR2 as SYDVKM. The CDR3 is made up of 14 amino acids. CDR3 sequence reads: CASSFTGRNTEAFF. The DNA for the CDR3 is TGTGCCAGCAGTTTCACAGGGAGGAACACTGAAGCTTTCTTT. The complete variable domain, with remaining parts taken from reference TRBV28 and TRBJ1-1, reads DVKVTQSSRYLVKRTGEKVFLECVQDMDHENMFWYRQDPGLGLRLIYFSYDVKMKEKGDIPEGYSVSREKKERFSLILESASTNQTSMYLCASSFTGRNTEAFFGQGTRLTVV.

CDR3 sequence reads: CATKTGGTEAFF. In DNA form, the CDR3 reads TGTGCCACCAAGACAGGGGGAACTGAAGCTTTCTTT. The J gene is TRBJ1-1, the V gene TRBV27, with 9 bases that match TRBD1. The germline gives CDR1 MNHEY, CDR2 SMNVEV (reference sequence). The CDR3 is 12 amino acids. The junction had 5 bases not matched to a gene; V was cut back by 10 bases and J by 5 bases.

The gene calls are TRBV2 and TRBJ2-5, with TRBD1 matching over 10 bases. The V segment lost 7 bases and the J segment 5 bases; nucleotides outside the gene matches: 10. The CDR3 totals 15 residues. Germline loops: CDR1 SNHLY, CDR2 FYNNEI. In DNA, the CDR3 is TGTGCCAGCACCGGGGACAGGGGAGTCGAGGAGACCCAGTACTTC. Protein product: CASTGDRGVEETQYF.